This is a list of T cell receptor beta chains from one sample in a study of memory CD4+ T cells and cytomegalovirus serostatus. Method: immunoSEQ multiplex PCR; TCRdb's copy keeps in-frame clones and lacks some. The table has over 35,000 clones, over 60% seen once. Sequencing was done on a sample of memory CD4+ T cells from blood. The receptors come from an adult in good health and CMV-seronegative. Each CDR3 is given with its conserved first and last residue. The D gene is left open where the match is weak. Some rows mark clone size as missing; the rest say once, few, many or name a class of expanded clone.

D	length	V	size	J	CDR3	DNA
.	15	TRBV7-9	.	TRBJ2-5	CASSLDGNIKETQYF	TGTGCCAGCAGCTTAGATGGGAACATAAAAGAGACCCAGTACTTC
TRBD1	15	TRBV5-4	few	TRBJ2-2	CASSLRDRDTGELFF	TGTGCCAGCAGCTTGCGGGACAGAGACACCGGGGAGCTGTTTTTT
TRBD1	15	TRBV18	.	TRBJ1-2	CASSPSKQGAGGYTF	TGTGCCAGCTCACCCTCAAAACAGGGGGCAGGGGGCTACACCTTC
TRBD2	15	TRBV5-1	.	TRBJ2-3	CASRASGGLTDTQYF	TGCGCCAGCAGAGCCAGCGGGGGCCTAACAGATACGCAGTATTTT
.	12	TRBV5-4	.	TRBJ1-2	CASSEQGDGYTF	TGTGCCAGCAGCGAACAGGGAGACGGCTACACCTTC
.	13	TRBV29-1	.	TRBJ1-5	CSVQNTRNQPQHF	TGCAGCGTTCAGAATACCCGCAATCAGCCCCAGCATTTT
TRBD2	16	TRBV12-5	.	TRBJ2-5	CASALGLADIRETQYF	TGTGCTAGTGCCCTGGGACTAGCGGATATTCGCGAGACCCAGTACTTC
TRBD1	16	TRBV18	few	TRBJ2-1	CASSPAGTGSYNEQFF	TGTGCCAGCTCACCGGCCGGGACAGGGTCCTACAATGAGCAGTTCTTC
.	14	TRBV11-2	.	TRBJ2-5	CASSSGSHLETQYF	TGTGCCAGCAGCTCGGGTAGTCACCTGGAGACCCAGTACTTC
TRBD1	14	TRBV6-5	.	TRBJ1-5	CASRQGASNQPQHF	TGTGCCAGCAGGCAGGGGGCGAGCAATCAGCCCCAGCATTTT
.	15	TRBV6-5	once	TRBJ2-3	CASRDRASSTDTQYF	TGTGCCAGCAGGGACCGGGCGTCTAGCACAGATACGCAGTATTTT
.	15	TRBV6-1	.	TRBJ2-5	CASSENPGIQETQYF	TGTGCCAGCAGTGAGAATCCCGGTATCCAAGAGACCCAGTACTTC
.	11	TRBV2	once	TRBJ1-1	CASSELDEAFF	TGTGCCAGCAGTGAATTGGATGAAGCTTTCTTT
TRBD2	17	TRBV9	.	TRBJ2-1	CASSVGLAGDPRNEQFF	TGTGCCAGCAGCGTAGGACTAGCGGGGGACCCACGGAATGAGCAGTTCTTC
.	14	TRBV19	.	TRBJ2-5	CASSIGQGRETQYF	TGTGCCAGTAGTATCGGGCAGGGCAGGGAGACCCAGTACTTC
TRBD1	16	TRBV4-1	.	TRBJ1-4	CASRRQGGGTNEKLFF	TGCGCCAGCAGGCGACAGGGGGGTGGAACTAATGAAAAACTGTTTTTT
.	15	TRBV11-2	.	TRBJ2-1	CASRNRGARNNEQFF	TGTGCCAGCAGGAACCGGGGGGCGAGAAACAATGAGCAGTTCTTC
.	13	TRBV9	.	TRBJ2-3	CASSTGGGDTQYF	TGTGCCAGCAGCACCGGGGGAGGAGATACGCAGTATTTT
.	17	TRBV28	few	TRBJ2-2	CASSPWGGRRGTGELFF	TGTGCCAGCAGTCCTTGGGGTGGGCGGAGGGGCACCGGGGAGCTGTTTTTT
.	13	TRBV25-1	.	TRBJ2-5	CASSPRLGETQYF	TGTGCCAGCAGTCCCCGTCTTGGGGAGACCCAGTACTTC
.	12	TRBV2	.	TRBJ2-3	CASSANRNTQYF	TGTGCCAGCAGTGCAAACAGAAATACGCAGTATTTT
.	14	TRBV5-1	.	TRBJ1-2	CASSFWTKGDGYTF	TGCGCCAGCAGCTTTTGGACAAAAGGGGATGGCTACACCTTC
.	15	TRBV7-6	.	TRBJ1-4	CASSLVTGENEKLFF	TGTGCCAGCAGCTTAGTTACGGGGGAGAATGAAAAACTGTTTTTT
TRBD1	13	TRBV7-6	.	TRBJ1-1	CASSAGGNTEAFF	TGTGCCAGCAGCGCAGGGGGAAACACTGAAGCTTTCTTT
.	16	TRBV6-5	.	TRBJ1-1	CASSYSGGRGGTEAFF	TGTGCCAGCAGTTACTCTGGTGGCCGTGGGGGCACTGAAGCTTTCTTT
.	13	TRBV7-3	.	TRBJ1-1	CASSITPNTEAFF	TGTGCCAGCAGCATAACACCGAACACTGAAGCTTTCTTT
.	15	TRBV5-4	once	TRBJ1-4	CASSLSISTNEKLFF	TGTGCCAGCAGCTTGAGTATTTCAACTAATGAAAAACTGTTTTTT
TRBD1	15	TRBV6-4	.	TRBJ1-1	CASRQNSGTGAEAFF	TGTGCCAGCAGACAGAATTCCGGGACAGGGGCAGAAGCTTTCTTT